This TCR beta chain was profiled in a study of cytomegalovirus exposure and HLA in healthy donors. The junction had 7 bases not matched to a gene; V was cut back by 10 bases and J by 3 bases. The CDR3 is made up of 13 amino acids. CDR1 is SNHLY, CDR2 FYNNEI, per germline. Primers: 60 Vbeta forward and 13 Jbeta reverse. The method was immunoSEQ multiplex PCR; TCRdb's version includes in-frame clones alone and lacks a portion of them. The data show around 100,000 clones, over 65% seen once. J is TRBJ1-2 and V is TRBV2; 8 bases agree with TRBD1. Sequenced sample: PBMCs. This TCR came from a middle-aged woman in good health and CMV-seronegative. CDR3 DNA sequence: TGTGCCACCCAACAGGGGGTTGACTATGGCTACACCTTC. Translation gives CATQQGVDYGYTF.